These T cell receptor beta chains were read from a single sample in a study of cytomegalovirus exposure and HLA in healthy donors. Only in-frame clones appear in the TCRdb table, and some are missing; sequencing was by immunoSEQ multiplex PCR. The table lists about 120,000 clones, around 77% of them singletons, with approximately 9.9% in the top ten. The sequenced material came from PBMCs. These receptors were collected from a man aged 35 to 55 in good health and CMV-seropositive. Both conserved end residues are trimmed from each CDR3. Only some rows state a clone size, as once, few, many or a class for expanded clones.

J gene: TRBJ1-5; V gene: TRBV7-9; clone size: .; CDR3 protein: ASSHPGQGQPQH
J gene: TRBJ1-5; V gene: TRBV27; clone size: once; CDR3 protein: ASSLARVGNSNQPQH
J gene: TRBJ1-1; V gene: TRBV18; clone size: .; CDR3 protein: ASSPDAGGITEAF
J gene: TRBJ2-7; V gene: TRBV7-8; clone size: .; CDR3 protein: ASQGAGGRYEQY
J gene: TRBJ1-4; V gene: TRBV4-2; clone size: medium-sized; CDR3 protein: ASSQTDRDGGKLF
J gene: TRBJ1-4; V gene: TRBV4-1; clone size: few; CDR3 protein: ASSSLGEGNEKLF
J gene: TRBJ1-1; V gene: TRBV7-2; clone size: .; CDR3 protein: ASSGGTEAF
J gene: TRBJ2-5; V gene: TRBV5-1; clone size: .; CDR3 protein: ASSPGLAGFQETQY
J gene: TRBJ1-2; V gene: TRBV10-3; clone size: .; CDR3 protein: AISQGGQGWGYT
J gene: TRBJ2-6; V gene: TRBV4-3; clone size: .; CDR3 protein: ASSQDNSGANGLT
J gene: TRBJ1-5; V gene: TRBV7-2; clone size: .; CDR3 protein: ASREVGNQPQH
J gene: TRBJ1-4; V gene: TRBV11-2; clone size: .; CDR3 protein: ASSLVTGGTSNEKLF
J gene: TRBJ1-1; V gene: TRBV4-2; clone size: .; CDR3 protein: ASGQAIQGNTEAF
J gene: TRBJ2-3; V gene: TRBV9; clone size: .; CDR3 protein: ASGVGQTDTQY
J gene: TRBJ2-5; V gene: TRBV2; clone size: .; CDR3 protein: ASSEDQGAKETQY
J gene: TRBJ1-1; V gene: TRBV5-4; clone size: .; CDR3 protein: ASRGQPNTEAF
J gene: TRBJ2-5; V gene: TRBV30; clone size: once; CDR3 protein: AWASGLRALGETQY
J gene: TRBJ1-2; V gene: TRBV19; clone size: .; CDR3 protein: ASSARDTAYGYT
J gene: TRBJ1-1; V gene: TRBV11-2; clone size: .; CDR3 protein: ASSLLRGSGTF
J gene: TRBJ1-5; V gene: TRBV2; clone size: .; CDR3 protein: ASSVSGYSNQPQH
J gene: TRBJ1-5; V gene: TRBV6-5; clone size: once; CDR3 protein: ASSPQGGQPQH
J gene: TRBJ2-2; V gene: TRBV29-1; clone size: few; CDR3 protein: SGGGEGIGELF
J gene: TRBJ2-1; V gene: TRBV5-1; clone size: .; CDR3 protein: ASSSGTDGNEQF
J gene: TRBJ2-7; V gene: TRBV7-2; clone size: .; CDR3 protein: ASSLGQGLYEQY
J gene: TRBJ2-5; V gene: TRBV18; clone size: .; CDR3 protein: ATQDSGGVETQY
J gene: TRBJ2-7; V gene: TRBV5-1; clone size: .; CDR3 protein: ASSLTRDYEQY
J gene: TRBJ1-5; V gene: TRBV4-1; clone size: few; CDR3 protein: ASSQDEGQGHQPQH
J gene: TRBJ2-3; V gene: TRBV20-1; clone size: few; CDR3 protein: SAREKDTQY
J gene: TRBJ2-5; V gene: TRBV4-3; clone size: .; CDR3 protein: ASSQAGEWETQY
J gene: TRBJ1-2; V gene: TRBV28; clone size: .; CDR3 protein: ASRTGHNYGYT
J gene: TRBJ2-5; V gene: TRBV9; clone size: .; CDR3 protein: ASSVSGGAFQETQY
J gene: TRBJ2-5; V gene: TRBV10-1; clone size: .; CDR3 protein: ASSVMGTGGKETQY
J gene: TRBJ2-7; V gene: TRBV18; clone size: .; CDR3 protein: ASSPPKGGESSYEQY
J gene: TRBJ1-1; V gene: TRBV9; clone size: .; CDR3 protein: ASSVTPGQKNTEAF
J gene: TRBJ2-7; V gene: TRBV19; clone size: .; CDR3 protein: ATSAQGFSYEQY
J gene: TRBJ2-2; V gene: TRBV29-1; clone size: .; CDR3 protein: SADRSTGELF
J gene: TRBJ2-2; V gene: TRBV11-2; clone size: once; CDR3 protein: ASSRSPGLLTGELF
J gene: TRBJ2-5; V gene: TRBV7-9; clone size: .; CDR3 protein: ASRVVGTEETQY
J gene: TRBJ1-6; V gene: TRBV5-1; clone size: once; CDR3 protein: ASSLDGRGYNSPLH